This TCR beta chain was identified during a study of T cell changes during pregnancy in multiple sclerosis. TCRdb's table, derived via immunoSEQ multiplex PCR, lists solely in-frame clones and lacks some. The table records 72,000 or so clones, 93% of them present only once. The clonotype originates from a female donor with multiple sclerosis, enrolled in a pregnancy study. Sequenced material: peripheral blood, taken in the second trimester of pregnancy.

The CDR3 sequence: CASSPDRGRAEAFF. The CDR3 coding sequence is TGTGCCAGCAGCCCTGACAGGGGAAGGGCTGAAGCTTTCTTT. The chain carries TRBV25-1 and TRBJ1-1; TRBD1 aligns across 8 bases. V shed 6 bases, J shed 6 bases, and the junction held 9 bases outside the gene matches. This CDR3 is built from 14 residues. Germline CDR1 and CDR2: MGHDK and SYGVNS.